This TCR beta chain was identified in a study of shared clonotypes between healthy human individuals. Assay: immunoSEQ multiplex PCR; the TCRdb copy retains only in-frame clones and omits some. Among more than 2,000,000 clones listed, over 85% were seen once. Study findings and constraints: Sharing across a few donors was seen in about 5% of naive CD4 clonotypes. Relative to their counterparts shared across all four donors, non-shared clonotypes exhibited diminished generation probabilities.

The germline CDR1 and CDR2 sequences are GTSNPN and SVGIG (reference sequence). V lost 7 bases and J lost 5; bases outside the gene matches: 4. The CDR3 loop spans 12 amino acids. A CD45RA+ naive subset and a CD45RA-negative memory subset were split from CD4+ cells. This clone came up once. Its antigen is currently unknown. The clonotype originates from a man aged 18 to 29 in good health. Some clones in this sample may be carry-over from other donors' samples. This chain connects TRBV30 to TRBJ2-7, with 11 positions matching TRBD2. The sequenced sample consisted of naive CD4+ T cells from PBMCs. The subset here: CD45RA+ positively selected. The CDR3 loop reads CALLAGVHEQYF. The DNA for the CDR3 is TGTGCCTTACTAGCGGGAGTCCACGAGCAGTACTTC. The complete variable domain, with remaining parts taken from reference TRBV30 and TRBJ2-7, reads SQTIHQWPATLVQPVGSPLSLECTVEGTSNPNLYWYRQAAGRGLQLLFYSVGIGQISSEVPQNLSASRPQDRQFILSSKKLLLSDSGFYLCALLAGVHEQYFGPGTRLTVT.